A single T cell receptor (beta chain) is shown here with its context. The V gene end was trimmed by 5 bases and the J gene end by 2 bases; junction bases not matched to a gene: 9. Per the germline V gene, CDR1 is LGHNA and CDR2 is YNFKEQ. The CDR3 consists of 16 residues. The entry originates in a study of blood T cell repertoires in COVID-19. Sequencing was performed with immunoSEQ multiplex PCR; in TCRdb, only in-frame clones are kept and a portion is missing. The data hold roughly 130,000 clones, with approximately 85% observed a single time. Which cohort a participant joined came from the clinical history participants gave.

Specimen: PBMCs or T cells enriched from blood (not recorded which). The chain combines TRBV4-2 with TRBJ2-5, with TRBD2 identical over 9 bases. The sequence came from a woman between 50 and 59 years old with acute COVID-19. CDR3 DNA: TGTGCCAGCAGCTCTATGAGCCTAGCGGGACAAGAGACCCAGTACTTC. Its translation is CASSSMSLAGQETQYF.